This TCR beta chain came from a study of cytomegalovirus exposure and HLA in healthy donors. Study-wide points: A list of 164 TCR beta chains associated with cytomegalovirus was given. In vitro experiments confirmed that a few CMV-associated chains were specific for CMV antigens. Some public TCRs appeared in many individuals, while most sequences were rare.

TCRdb's table, derived via immunoSEQ multiplex PCR, lists solely in-frame clones and lacks some. The table includes 90,000 to 150,000 clones, roughly 88% detected once. As regards this clone: Its specificity is not known.

This CDR3 comprises 13 residues. Germline CDR1 and CDR2: MNHNY and SVGAGI (reference sequence). Trimming at V came to 9 bases and at J to 3 bases, leaving 2 bases not matched to a gene. The receptor was isolated from a woman between 18 and 29 years old in good health and CMV-seropositive. The gene calls are TRBV6-6 and TRBJ2-1; 10 nucleotides match TRBD2. The sequenced sample was PBMCs. The CDR3 DNA sequence: TGTGCCAGTGGGACTAGCGACTACAATGAGCAGTTCTTC. Translated, it gives CASGTSDYNEQFF.